The 24 T cell receptor beta chains presented below share a single source sample, sequenced in a study of T cell changes during pregnancy in multiple sclerosis. Repertoires were generated with immunoSEQ multiplex PCR, while TCRdb's copy carries only in-frame clones and drops some. This table has more than 65,000 clones, around 85% appearing once. The source was peripheral blood, collected before pregnancy. The receptors come from a female donor with multiple sclerosis, enrolled in a pregnancy study.

The rearrangement links TRBV10-3 to TRBJ2-5, with 7 bases matching TRBD1. CDR3 length: 15 amino acids. J was trimmed by 5 bases and V by 0 bases; bases with no gene match: 6. From germline, CDR1 is ENHRY and CDR2 SYGVKD. CDR3 residues: CAISESFEGAETQYF. CDR3 nucleotide sequence: TGTGCCATCAGTGAGTCGTTCGAGGGGGCGGAGACCCAGTACTTC.

The chain uses TRBV6-5 and TRBJ1-2; 10 bases align to TRBD1. Germline V gives CDR1 MNHEY, CDR2 SVGAGI. The CDR3 runs to 14 residues. Trimming removed 0 bases from V and 7 bases from J; junction bases left unmatched: 2. CDR3 residues: CASSYSGQGGGYTF. CDR3 DNA: TGTGCCAGCAGTTACTCAGGACAGGGGGGTGGCTACACCTTC.

The genes are TRBV4-3 and TRBJ1-2, with unresolved D. The CDR3 consists of 15 residues. The germline CDR1 and CDR2 sequences are LGHNA and YSLEER. V was pared by 0 bases and J by 4 bases, with 12 bases between. CDR3: CASSQDRVSSYGYTF. The CDR3 nucleotides are TGCGCCAGCAGCCAAGATCGGGTATCCAGCTATGGCTACACCTTC.

The CDR3 bases are TGTGCCAGCAAAACAGGGGCCCCGGTTACCGGGGAGCTGTTTTTT. This encodes CASKTGAPVTGELFF. The chain employs TRBV7-2 and TRBJ2-2; TRBD1 agrees at 7 bases. Trimming at V came to 7 bases and at J to 5 bases, leaving 10 bases not matched to a gene. CDR3 length: 15 residues. Germline loops: CDR1 SGHTA, CDR2 FQGNSA.

V and J are TRBV6-5 and TRBJ1-3; the D is unclear. Germline V gene data show CDR1 as MNHEY and CDR2 as SVGAGI. V lost 8 bases to trimming and J lost 2 bases, with 7 bases between them. The CDR3 is made up of 12 amino acids. The CDR3 coding sequence is TGTGCCAGCGTCGGAGCTGGAAACACCATATATTTT. Residues: CASVGAGNTIYF.

J is TRBJ2-7 and V is TRBV9; maybe TRBD1 (6 bases). The CDR3 has 17 residues. Looked up from germline, CDR1 is SGDLS and CDR2 is YYNGEE. The V gene lost 2 bases and the J gene lost 2 bases, with 20 bases spanning the gap. Here the CDR3 reads CASSVGAGTLTAYEQYF. The CDR3 DNA reads TGTGCCAGCAGCGTGGGGGCCGGGACATTGACCGCCTACGAGCAGTACTTC. The full variable domain, its missing parts supplied by reference TRBV9 and TRBJ2-7, is DSGVTQTPKHLITATGQRVTLRCSPRSGDLSVYWYQQSLDQGLQFLIQYYNGEERAKGNILERFSAQQFPDLHSELNLSSLELGDSALYFCASSVGAGTLTAYEQYFGPGTRLTVT.

This clone was seen once. The rearrangement joins TRBV4-3 to TRBJ2-6; D may be TRBD2 (5 bases). CDR1 is LGHNA, CDR2 YSLEER, per germline. Trimming shortened V by 0 bases and J by 4 bases, and 10 bases separated the two germline ends. This CDR3 has 16 residues. Here the CDR3 DNA reads TGCGCCAGCAGCCAAGACGGGGTTTCCGGGGCCAACGTCCTGACTTTC. Its translation is CASSQDGVSGANVLTF.

This clone has just one count. The J gene is TRBJ2-3, the V gene TRBV27; tentatively, D is TRBD2 (5 bases). The length of the CDR3 is 15 residues. With 3 bases removed from V and 3 bases from J, the gap between germline ends came to 13 bases. CDR1 is MNHEY, CDR2 SMNVEV, per germline (reference sequence). The CDR3 here is CASSFGGPRTDTQYF. The CDR3 region has the DNA TGTGCCAGCAGTTTTGGCGGGCCCAGAACAGATACGCAGTATTTT.

V and J are TRBV2 and TRBJ1-5, with 8 bases fitting TRBD1. With 6 bases clipped from V and 4 bases from J, the junction kept 8 bases outside the gene matches. Germline loops: CDR1 SNHLY, CDR2 FYNNEI. The CDR3 covers 15 residues. CDR3 nucleotides: TGTGCCAGCAGCACCGATACAGGGGGTAATCAGCCCCAGCATTTT. Translation gives CASSTDTGGNQPQHF.

This clone appeared a single time. The genes are TRBV6-6 and TRBJ1-2, with D unclear. The V end was cut by 4 bases, the J end by 3 bases, with 6 bases between. The germline V gene has CDR1 MNHNY and CDR2 SVGAGI (reference sequence). The CDR3 consists of 12 residues. Here the CDR3 reads CASSFGDYGYTF. In DNA, the CDR3 is TGTGCCAGCAGTTTCGGGGACTATGGCTACACCTTC.

The chain employs TRBV18 and TRBJ1-2; TRBD1 matches at 7 bases. Trimming at V came to 4 bases and at J to 3 bases, leaving 11 bases not matched to a gene. The CDR3 contains 16 residues. Germline CDR1 KGHSH, CDR2 LQKENI. CDR3: CASSQSSGGLHYGYTF. For the CDR3, the DNA is TGTGCCAGCTCACAATCGTCAGGGGGATTGCACTATGGCTACACCTTC.

As to this clone: Relative to the germline gene, one junction end is altered; a read error may explain this. The sample holds other DNA sequences that translate to the same CDR3. The chain recombines TRBV6-6 with TRBJ1-4, with a weak D call TRBD1 (6 bases). This CDR3 spans 13 amino acids. Looked up from germline, CDR1 is MNHNY and CDR2 is SVGAGI (reference sequence). This CDR3 reads CASSYSRQEKLFF. The DNA for the CDR3 is TGTGCCAGCAGTTACTCAAGACAGGAAAAGCTGTTTTTT.

The chain links TRBV5-8 to TRBJ2-7, with D perhaps matching TRBD2 (5 bases). V was cut by 4 bases and J by 2 bases, with 25 bases left in between. In germline, CDR1 is SGHTS, CDR2 YDEGEE. CDR3 size: 18 residues. The CDR3 nucleotides are TGTGCCAGCAGCATTCGTTTAACAACCGGGATCCGGGCCTACGAGCAGTACTTC. Translation gives CASSIRLTTGIRAYEQYF.

The chain combines TRBV7-9 with TRBJ2-3, with no clear D. The germline CDR1 and CDR2 sequences are SEHNR and FQNEAQ (reference sequence). This CDR3 is 14 amino acids long. V lost 5 bases and J lost 4, with 13 bases in between. The CDR3 loop is CASSHRIGADTQYF. Written as DNA, the CDR3 is TGTGCCAGCAGCCATCGGATAGGAGCAGATACGCAGTATTTT.

The chain recombines TRBV6-1 with TRBJ2-3; D uncertain. Germline V gene sequence: CDR1 MNHNS, CDR2 SASEGT. CDR3 size: 14 residues. V lost 4 bases and J 1 base, leaving 9 bases between the germline ends. DNA of the CDR3: TGTGCCAGCAGTGTGGGTGGAGGCACAGATACGCAGTATTTT. Amino acids: CASSVGGGTDTQYF.

V and J are TRBV6-4 and TRBJ2-5; 15 positions match TRBD2. Per germline, CDR1 MRHNA and CDR2 SNTAGT. CDR3 length: 16 residues. V lost 3 bases to trimming and J lost 2 bases; unmatched junction nucleotides: 1. This chain's CDR3 is CASSEGLAGGQETQYF. The CDR3 DNA is TGTGCCAGCAGTGAGGGACTAGCGGGAGGACAAGAGACCCAGTACTTC.

The chain recombines TRBV6-1 with TRBJ2-1, with TRBD2 matching over 10 bases. The CDR3 is 15 amino acids. V was clipped by 1 base and J by 4 bases; unmatched bases: 1. CDR1 is MNHNS, CDR2 SASEGT, per germline. CDR3 sequence: CASSEERGGYNEQFF. Written as DNA, the CDR3 is TGTGCCAGCAGTGAAGAGCGGGGGGGATACAATGAGCAGTTCTTC.

The sample holds one count of this clone. The chain recombines TRBV30 with TRBJ2-3, with TRBD1 as a possible D gene (5 bases). The CDR3 has 13 residues. V shed 8 bases and J shed 0 bases, with 12 bases lying between them. From germline, CDR1 is GTSNPN and CDR2 SVGIG (reference sequence). CDR3 region: CAGHPASTDTQYF. The CDR3 nucleotides read TGTGCCGGACACCCAGCTAGCACAGATACGCAGTATTTT. The full variable domain, completed using reference TRBV30 and TRBJ2-3, is SQTIHQWPATLVQPVGSPLSLECTVEGTSNPNLYWYRQAAGRGLQLLFYSVGIGQISSEVPQNLSASRPQDRQFILSSKKLLLSDSGFYLCAGHPASTDTQYFGPGTRLTVL.

V usage is TRBV27 and J usage is TRBJ2-5; weak D call: TRBD2 (7 bases). The length of the CDR3 is 14 residues. CDR1 MNHEY and CDR2 SMNVEV come from the germline V gene (reference sequence). The V end was cut by 2 bases, the J end by 4 bases, with 11 bases between. CDR3 residues: CASSLAGAGETQYF. The CDR3 DNA reads as TGTGCCAGCAGTTTAGCGGGGGCCGGAGAGACCCAGTACTTC.

J is TRBJ2-1 and V is TRBV6-5, with D tentatively TRBD1 (6 bases). The ends were cut back, 0 bases at V and 10 bases at J, with 13 bases in the middle. CDR1 and CDR2 (germline): MNHEY, SVGAGI. CDR3 length: 14 residues. CDR3 loop: CASSYSTGLIEQFF. As DNA, the CDR3 is TGTGCCAGCAGTTACTCGACAGGTTTGATAGAGCAGTTCTTC.

The chain carries TRBV27 and TRBJ2-7; TRBD2 agrees at 15 bases. The V and J ends lost 5 bases and 1 base, in that order; junction bases with no gene match: 9. Germline lookup yields CDR1 MNHEY and CDR2 SMNVEV (reference sequence). The CDR3 has 18 residues. This chain's CDR3 is CASSHSGTSGRISYEQYF. CDR3 in DNA: TGTGCCAGCAGTCACTCCGGGACTAGCGGGAGGATTTCCTACGAGCAGTACTTC.

The chain uses TRBV19 and TRBJ2-7; D is perhaps TRBD1 (6 bases). The V gene's germline CDR1 is LNHDA and CDR2 SQIVND (reference sequence). The V end was cut by 3 bases, the J end by 3 bases, with 18 bases between. The CDR3 totals 16 residues. CDR3 nucleotides: TGTGCCAGTAGTATCGGTCGACAGGAGTGGGGCTACGAGCAGTACTTC. Its translation is CASSIGRQEWGYEQYF.

The rearrangement uses TRBV29-1 and TRBJ1-1, with 8 bases that match TRBD1. The CDR3 is made up of 15 amino acids. The germline V gene has CDR1 SQVTM and CDR2 ANQGSEA. V trimming: 5 bases; J trimming: 6 bases; junction bases outside the gene matches: 14. DNA of the CDR3: TGCAGCGTTCTTTATTTGGACAGGGCGAAATCTGAAGCTTTCTTT. Translating gives CSVLYLDRAKSEAFF. Based on the CDR3 plus reference TRBV29-1 and TRBJ1-1, the full variable domain is SAVISQKPSRDICQRGTSLTIQCQVDSQVTMMFWYRQQPGQSLTLIATANQGSEATYESGFVIDKFPISRPNLTFSTLTVSNMSPEDSSIYLCSVLYLDRAKSEAFFGQGTRLTVV.

CDR3 DNA: TGTGCCAGCAGTTTGGTGGACACCATAGGTGAAGCTTTCTTT. Its protein product is CASSLVDTIGEAFF. V and J are TRBV27 and TRBJ1-1; TRBD1 might be the D (5 bases). Germline CDR1 is MNHEY and CDR2 is SMNVEV (reference sequence). Trimming took 3 bases from V and 7 from J, leaving 15 bases between them. This CDR3 has 14 residues.